The rows below give T cell receptor beta chains drawn from one sample of a study of cytomegalovirus exposure and HLA in healthy donors. Sequencing used immunoSEQ multiplex PCR; TCRdb keeps in-frame clones, though not all of them. Found here are some 130,000 clones; the top ten clones hold about 1.6%. The sequenced sample was PBMCs. The receptors shown here come from a woman in her 40s in good health and CMV-seronegative. The CDR3 runs from the conserved cysteine through the conserved F or W. Each record gives: CDR3 length, V gene, D gene, J gene, CDR3 protein, CDR3 DNA. The D gene is left open where the match is weak.

len: 13
v_gene: TRBV7-9
d_gene: .
j_gene: TRBJ2-7
CDR3aa: CASSLPTSYEQYF
CDR3nt: TGTGCCAGCAGCTTACCAACTTCCTACGAGCAGTACTTC

len: 13
v_gene: TRBV11-3
d_gene: .
j_gene: TRBJ2-1
CDR3aa: CASSQRFGDLEFF
CDR3nt: TGTGCCAGCAGCCAGAGGTTTGGGGACTTAGAGTTCTTC

len: 15
v_gene: TRBV2
d_gene: .
j_gene: TRBJ1-6
CDR3aa: CASSEDGGSRAPLHF
CDR3nt: TGTGCCAGCAGTGAAGATGGGGGGTCTCGGGCACCCCTCCACTTT

len: 16
v_gene: TRBV29-1
d_gene: TRBD1
j_gene: TRBJ1-2
CDR3aa: CSVEHAPGQGAYGYTF
CDR3nt: TGCAGCGTTGAGCATGCCCCGGGACAGGGGGCGTATGGCTACACCTTC

len: 13
v_gene: TRBV10-3
d_gene: TRBD1
j_gene: TRBJ2-5
CDR3aa: CAIWDSLKETQYF
CDR3nt: TGTGCCATCTGGGACAGCCTGAAAGAGACCCAGTACTTC

len: 12
v_gene: TRBV19
d_gene: .
j_gene: TRBJ1-5
CDR3aa: CASSKDFGTQHF
CDR3nt: TGTGCCAGTAGTAAGGACTTTGGGACCCAGCATTTT

len: 16
v_gene: TRBV28
d_gene: .
j_gene: TRBJ2-1
CDR3aa: CASSFSGRGAENEQFF
CDR3nt: TGTGCCAGCAGTTTTTCCGGGCGGGGTGCGGAGAATGAGCAGTTCTTC

len: 13
v_gene: TRBV11-1
d_gene: .
j_gene: TRBJ1-2
CDR3aa: CASSRELNYGYTF
CDR3nt: TGTGCCAGCAGCAGAGAACTCAACTATGGCTACACCTTC

len: 12
v_gene: TRBV28
d_gene: TRBD1
j_gene: TRBJ1-2
CDR3aa: CASSGTGYGYTF
CDR3nt: TGTGCCAGCAGTGGGACAGGCTATGGCTACACCTTC

len: 13
v_gene: TRBV9
d_gene: .
j_gene: TRBJ1-2
CDR3aa: CASSVRGNYGYTF
CDR3nt: TGTGCCAGCAGCGTTCGGGGAAACTATGGCTACACCTTC

len: 12
v_gene: TRBV25-1
d_gene: .
j_gene: TRBJ1-2
CDR3aa: CASSLPSYGYTF
CDR3nt: TGTGCCAGCAGTTTGCCCAGCTATGGCTACACCTTC

len: 15
v_gene: TRBV4-2
d_gene: .
j_gene: TRBJ1-1
CDR3aa: CASSFRQMMNTEAFF
CDR3nt: TGTGCCAGCAGCTTTAGACAGATGATGAACACTGAAGCTTTCTTT

len: 14
v_gene: TRBV10-3
d_gene: .
j_gene: TRBJ1-5
CDR3aa: CAISVDKGNQPQHF
CDR3nt: TGTGCCATCAGTGTGGACAAGGGAAATCAGCCCCAGCATTTT

len: 14
v_gene: TRBV4-2
d_gene: .
j_gene: TRBJ1-2
CDR3aa: CASSLAGGEKGYTF
CDR3nt: TGTGCCAGCAGCCTTGCCGGGGGGGAGAAAGGCTACACCTTC

len: 16
v_gene: TRBV7-9
d_gene: .
j_gene: TRBJ1-1
CDR3aa: CASSLHRQVRNTEAFF
CDR3nt: TGTGCCAGCAGCCTCCATCGACAGGTGAGAAACACTGAAGCTTTCTTT

len: 14
v_gene: TRBV10-3
d_gene: TRBD1
j_gene: TRBJ2-7
CDR3aa: CAISLTGQGYEQYF
CDR3nt: TGTGCCATCAGCCTAACAGGACAGGGATACGAGCAGTACTTC

len: 14
v_gene: TRBV9
d_gene: .
j_gene: TRBJ2-1
CDR3aa: CASSVGDILNEQFF
CDR3nt: TGTGCCAGCAGCGTAGGGGACATCCTGAATGAGCAGTTCTTC

len: 14
v_gene: TRBV5-1
d_gene: TRBD1
j_gene: TRBJ1-2
CDR3aa: CASSPGDRNYGYTF
CDR3nt: TGCGCCAGCAGCCCAGGGGACAGGAACTATGGCTACACCTTC

len: 15
v_gene: TRBV9
d_gene: TRBD1
j_gene: TRBJ1-3
CDR3aa: CASSTIQGTGNTIYF
CDR3nt: TGTGCCAGCAGCACAATACAGGGGACTGGAAACACCATATATTTT

len: 12
v_gene: TRBV11-3
d_gene: .
j_gene: TRBJ2-3
CDR3aa: CASSSSMDTQYF
CDR3nt: TGTGCCAGCAGCTCTAGTATGGATACGCAGTATTTT

len: 13
v_gene: TRBV10-2
d_gene: .
j_gene: TRBJ2-2
CDR3aa: CASSALGGGELFF
CDR3nt: TGCGCCAGCAGTGCCCTCGGAGGAGGGGAGCTGTTTTTT

len: 14
v_gene: TRBV7-9
d_gene: .
j_gene: TRBJ1-1
CDR3aa: CASSLTGGRGEAFF
CDR3nt: TGTGCCAGCAGCTTAACGGGGGGACGTGGTGAAGCTTTCTTT

len: 12
v_gene: TRBV28
d_gene: .
j_gene: TRBJ2-3
CDR3aa: CASSLLSDTQYF
CDR3nt: TGTGCCAGCAGTTTACTTTCAGATACGCAGTATTTT

len: 13
v_gene: TRBV6-5
d_gene: TRBD1
j_gene: TRBJ1-1
CDR3aa: CASNGQGATEAFF
CDR3nt: TGTGCCAGCAACGGACAGGGGGCCACTGAAGCTTTCTTT

len: 15
v_gene: TRBV7-2
d_gene: TRBD1
j_gene: TRBJ1-5
CDR3aa: CASSLGQGNRQPQHF
CDR3nt: TGTGCCAGCAGCTTAGGACAGGGGAATCGTCAGCCCCAGCATTTT

len: 17
v_gene: TRBV6-4
d_gene: TRBD2
j_gene: TRBJ2-2
CDR3aa: CASSDSAGGQDTGELFF
CDR3nt: TGTGCCAGCAGTGATTCTGCGGGGGGGCAGGACACCGGGGAGCTGTTTTTT

len: 12
v_gene: TRBV13
d_gene: .
j_gene: TRBJ1-1
CDR3aa: CASSLLSPEAFF
CDR3nt: TGTGCCAGCAGCTTACTGAGTCCTGAAGCTTTCTTT

len: 15
v_gene: TRBV2
d_gene: .
j_gene: TRBJ1-1
CDR3aa: CASSRTGRDENEAFF
CDR3nt: TGTGCCAGCAGTCGGACTGGACGTGACGAAAATGAAGCTTTCTTT

len: 16
v_gene: TRBV27
d_gene: TRBD1
j_gene: TRBJ1-2
CDR3aa: CASSLLPGQGLRGYTF
CDR3nt: TGTGCCAGCAGTTTGCTTCCGGGACAGGGGTTGCGCGGCTACACCTTC

len: 14
v_gene: TRBV10-3
d_gene: TRBD2
j_gene: TRBJ2-7
CDR3aa: CAISASGGSYEQYF
CDR3nt: TGTGCCATCAGTGCTAGCGGGGGCTCCTACGAGCAGTACTTC

len: 14
v_gene: TRBV7-9
d_gene: .
j_gene: TRBJ1-1
CDR3aa: CASSLRSGGPEAFF
CDR3nt: TGTGCCAGCAGCTTAAGAAGCGGCGGGCCTGAAGCTTTCTTT

len: 20
v_gene: TRBV4-2
d_gene: .
j_gene: TRBJ2-6
CDR3aa: CASSHARTVGYFSGANVLTF
CDR3nt: TGTGCCAGCAGCCATGCTCGGACAGTCGGATACTTCTCTGGGGCCAACGTCCTGACTTTC

len: 12
v_gene: TRBV10-3
d_gene: .
j_gene: TRBJ1-3
CDR3aa: CAISGGDAAIYF
CDR3nt: TGTGCCATCAGTGGGGGGGACGCGGCCATATATTTT

len: 13
v_gene: TRBV19
d_gene: .
j_gene: TRBJ1-2
CDR3aa: CASYQQGYYGYTF
CDR3nt: TGTGCCAGCTATCAACAGGGTTACTATGGCTACACCTTC

len: 14
v_gene: TRBV4-3
d_gene: TRBD1
j_gene: TRBJ1-6
CDR3aa: CASSQRDRDTPLHF
CDR3nt: TGCGCCAGCAGCCAACGGGACAGGGACACACCCCTCCACTTT

len: 15
v_gene: TRBV6-6
d_gene: .
j_gene: TRBJ2-3
CDR3aa: CASSYLGLGPDTQYF
CDR3nt: TGTGCCAGCAGTTACCTTGGGCTGGGCCCAGATACGCAGTATTTT